This T cell receptor beta chain was documented in a study of cytomegalovirus exposure and HLA in healthy donors. This PCR relied on a set of 60 Vbeta primers and 13 Jbeta primers. In the study's own analysis: Unique TCR beta chains totaled about 73 million in a later count, with approximately 10 million of them shared. The assay was immunoSEQ multiplex PCR, and TCRdb's table has in-frame clones only and misses some. That table furnishes V, J and clone size, whereas the DNA furnished D and trimming. This sample has some 140,000 clones; under 80% occur once, and the top ten carry 2% to 2.5%. V was clipped by 5 bases and J by 2 bases; unmatched bases: 3. This CDR3 region has 15 residues. Per the germline V gene, CDR1 is SNHLY and CDR2 is FYNNEI.

The chain uses TRBV2 and TRBJ2-3; TRBD2 aligns across 11 bases. The sequenced sample was PBMCs. This receptor was identified in a man younger than 45 in good health and CMV-seronegative. For the CDR3, the DNA is TGTGCCAGCAGTTATAGCGGGGGGGCCACAGATACGCAGTATTTT. It translates to CASSYSGGATDTQYF.